The text below deals with one T cell receptor beta chain. The sample originates from a study of blood T cell repertoires in COVID-19. Repertoires were generated with immunoSEQ multiplex PCR, while TCRdb's copy carries only in-frame clones and drops some. Altogether some 260,000 clones are present, approximately 88% being singletons, with the ten largest covering approximately 6%. The germline CDR1 and CDR2 sequences are SGHNT and YYREEE (reference sequence). V was clipped by 0 bases and J by 8 bases, with 12 bases between them. CDR3 size: 14 residues. V gene TRBV5-4 combines with J gene TRBJ2-1; D is undetermined. This TCR was sampled from a woman in her twenties or thirties with COVID-19, enrolled during active disease. Sequenced material: peripheral blood. CDR3 in amino acids: CASSLERPIDEQFF. Written as DNA, the CDR3 is TGTGCCAGCAGCTTGGAGAGGCCCATCGATGAGCAGTTCTTC.